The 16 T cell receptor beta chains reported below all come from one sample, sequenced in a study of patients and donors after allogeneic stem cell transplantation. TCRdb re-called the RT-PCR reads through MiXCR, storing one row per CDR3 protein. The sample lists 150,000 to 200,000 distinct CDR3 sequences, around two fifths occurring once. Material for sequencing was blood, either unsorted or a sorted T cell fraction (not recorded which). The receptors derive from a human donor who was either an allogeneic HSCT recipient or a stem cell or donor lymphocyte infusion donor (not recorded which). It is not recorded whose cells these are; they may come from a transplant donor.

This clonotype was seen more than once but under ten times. CDR3 DNA: TGTGCCAGCGGGACAGGGGGCGTTTGGGATGGCTACACCTTC. Translating gives CASGTGGVWDGYTF. The chain combines TRBV27 with TRBJ1-2; 12 nucleotides align to TRBD1. The trim removed 8 bases at V and 6 bases at J, leaving 7 bases unmatched. CDR3 length equals 14 residues. Germline assignment: CDR1 MNHEY and CDR2 SMNVEV (reference sequence).

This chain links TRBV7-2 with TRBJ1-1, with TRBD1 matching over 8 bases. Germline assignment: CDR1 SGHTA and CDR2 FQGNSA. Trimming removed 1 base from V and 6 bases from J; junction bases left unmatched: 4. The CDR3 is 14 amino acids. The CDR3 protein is CASSLEGQGPEAFF. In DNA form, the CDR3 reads TGTGCCAGCAGCTTAGAAGGACAGGGCCCTGAAGCTTTCTTT.

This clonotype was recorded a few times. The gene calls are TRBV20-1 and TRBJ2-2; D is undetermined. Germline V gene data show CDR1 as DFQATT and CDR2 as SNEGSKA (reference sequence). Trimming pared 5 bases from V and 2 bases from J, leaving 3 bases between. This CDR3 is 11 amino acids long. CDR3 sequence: CSAANTGELFF. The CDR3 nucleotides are TGCAGTGCTGCCAACACCGGGGAGCTGTTTTTT.

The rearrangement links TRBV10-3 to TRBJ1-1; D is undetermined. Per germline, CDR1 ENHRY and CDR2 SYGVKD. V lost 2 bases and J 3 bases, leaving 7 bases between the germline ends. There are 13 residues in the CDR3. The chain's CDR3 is CAISEGGYTEAFF. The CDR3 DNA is TGTGCCATCAGTGAGGGCGGATACACTGAAGCTTTCTTT.

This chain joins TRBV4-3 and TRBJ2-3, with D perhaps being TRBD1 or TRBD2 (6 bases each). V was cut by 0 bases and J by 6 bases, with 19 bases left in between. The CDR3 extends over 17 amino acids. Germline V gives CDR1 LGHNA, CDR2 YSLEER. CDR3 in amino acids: CASSQDRGRGGEDTQYF. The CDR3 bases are TGCGCCAGCAGCCAAGATCGGGGCAGGGGAGGAGAGGATACGCAGTATTTT.

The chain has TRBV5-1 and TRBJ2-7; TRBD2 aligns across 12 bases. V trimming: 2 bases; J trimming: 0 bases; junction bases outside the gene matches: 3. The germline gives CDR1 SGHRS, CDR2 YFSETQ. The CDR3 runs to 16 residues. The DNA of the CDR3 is TGCGCCAGCAGCTTCCGGACTAGCGGGACCTCCTACGAGCAGTACTTC. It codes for CASSFRTSGTSYEQYF.

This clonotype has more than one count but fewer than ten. The CDR3: CASSQGQGGDEKLFF. Written as DNA, the CDR3 is TGCGCCAGCAGCCAGGGACAAGGGGGGGATGAAAAACTGTTTTTT. The rearrangement uses TRBV4-3 and TRBJ1-4, with D perhaps matching TRBD1 (6 bases). Per the germline V gene, CDR1 is LGHNA and CDR2 is YSLEER. The V end was cut by 3 bases, the J end by 6 bases, with 14 bases between. The CDR3 has 15 residues.

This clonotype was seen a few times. The CDR3 DNA reads as TGTGCCAGCAGTGACTCCGGTCCCCTAACAGACTTCCCCAATGAGCAGTTCTTC. Translation: CASSDSGPLTDFPNEQFF. The chain is built from TRBV25-1 and TRBJ2-1; D not certain. CDR3 size: 18 residues. Germline values: CDR1 MGHDK, CDR2 SYGVNS. The germline V and J ends were trimmed by 3 bases and 6 bases, with 24 bases remaining between them.

CDR3 protein: CASSQAGNTEAFF. CDR3 bases: TGCGCCAGCAGCCAAGCGGGGAACACTGAAGCTTTCTTT. The chain employs TRBV4-3 and TRBJ1-1; D remains unclear. In germline, CDR1 is LGHNA, CDR2 YSLEER. V gave up 1 base and J gave up 1 base, with 4 bases separating them. The CDR3 loop spans 13 amino acids.

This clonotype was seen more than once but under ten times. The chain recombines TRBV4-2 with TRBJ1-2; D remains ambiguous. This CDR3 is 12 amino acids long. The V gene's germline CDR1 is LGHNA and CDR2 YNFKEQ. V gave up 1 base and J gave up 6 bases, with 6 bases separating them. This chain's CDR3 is CASSQGRDGYTF. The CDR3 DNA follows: TGTGCCAGCAGCCAAGGACGGGATGGCTACACCTTC.

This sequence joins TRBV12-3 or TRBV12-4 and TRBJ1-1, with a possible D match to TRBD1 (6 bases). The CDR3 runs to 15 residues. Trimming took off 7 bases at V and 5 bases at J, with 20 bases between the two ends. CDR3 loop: CASIKRGGPKTEAFF. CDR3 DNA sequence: TGTGCCAGCATCAAGCGGGGGGGGCCCAAAACTGAAGCTTTCTTT.

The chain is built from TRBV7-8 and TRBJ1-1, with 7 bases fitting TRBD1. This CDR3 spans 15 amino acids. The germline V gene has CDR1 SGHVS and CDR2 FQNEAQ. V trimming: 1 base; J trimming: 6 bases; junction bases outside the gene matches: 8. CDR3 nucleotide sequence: TGTGCCAGCAGCTTAGTAACAGGGGTTATTGCTGAAGCTTTCTTT. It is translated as CASSLVTGVIAEAFF.

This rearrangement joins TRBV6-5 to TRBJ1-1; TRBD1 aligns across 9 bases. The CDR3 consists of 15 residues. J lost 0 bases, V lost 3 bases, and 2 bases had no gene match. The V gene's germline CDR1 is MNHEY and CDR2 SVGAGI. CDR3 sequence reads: CASSYRQGVNTEAFF. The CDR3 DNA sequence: TGTGCCAGCAGTTATCGACAGGGGGTGAACACTGAAGCTTTCTTT.

The CDR3 bases are TGCGCCAGCAGCCCAGTTAGTGATGCAGGGGGATACGAGCAGTACTTC. It specifies CASSPVSDAGGYEQYF. The chain recombines TRBV4-3 with TRBJ2-7, with 7 bases lining up with TRBD1. CDR3 length: 16 residues. The germline gives CDR1 LGHNA, CDR2 YSLEER. J was trimmed by 4 bases and V by 4 bases; bases with no gene match: 13.

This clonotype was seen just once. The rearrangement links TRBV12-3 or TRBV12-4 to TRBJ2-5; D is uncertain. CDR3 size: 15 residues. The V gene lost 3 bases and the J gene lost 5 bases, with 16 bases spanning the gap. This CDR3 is CASSFLSPRQETQYF. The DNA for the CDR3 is TGTGCCAGCAGTTTCCTCAGCCCCCGGCAGGAGACCCAGTACTTC.

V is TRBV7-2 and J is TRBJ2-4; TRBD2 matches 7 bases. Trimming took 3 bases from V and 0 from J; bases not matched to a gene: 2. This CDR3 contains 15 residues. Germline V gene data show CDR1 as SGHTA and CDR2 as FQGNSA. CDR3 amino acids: CASSFPSGAKNIQYF. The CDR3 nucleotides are TGTGCCAGCAGCTTTCCTAGCGGAGCCAAAAACATTCAGTACTTC. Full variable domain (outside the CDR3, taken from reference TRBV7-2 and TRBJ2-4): GAGVSQSPSNKVTEKGKDVELRCDPISGHTALYWYRQSLGQGLEFLIYFQGNSAPDKSGLPSDRFSAERTGGSVSTLTIQRTQQEDSAVYLCASSFPSGAKNIQYFGAGTRLSVL.